A selection of T cell receptor beta chains follows, all from one sample in a study of memory CD4+ T cells and cytomegalovirus serostatus. TCRdb's table, derived via immunoSEQ multiplex PCR, lists solely in-frame clones and lacks some. The sample records around 54,000 clones, 60% to 75% being singletons. The sequencing sample was made of memory CD4+ T cells from blood. These receptors originate from an adult in good health and CMV-seropositive. The CDR3 runs from the conserved cysteine through the conserved F or W. A D gene is named only where the DNA matches it firmly.

cdr3_aa	cdr3_nt	j_call	d_call	cdr3_length	v_call
CASSLATGTEAFF	TGTGCCAGCAGCTTAGCGACGGGGACTGAAGCTTTCTTT	TRBJ1-1	NA	13	TRBV7-8
CASSQNRGPDTQYF	TGTGCCAGCAGCCAAAACCGGGGACCTGATACGCAGTATTTT	TRBJ2-3	NA	14	TRBV7-2
CASGLSGTSEQYF	TGTGCTAGTGGTTTGTCGGGGACTAGCGAGCAGTACTTC	TRBJ2-7	TRBD2	13	TRBV12-5
CASSLAPGLNTEAFF	TGTGCCAGCAGCTTAGCGCCGGGATTGAACACTGAAGCTTTCTTT	TRBJ1-1	NA	15	TRBV7-2
CASRGDEDTEAFF	TGTGCCAGCCGCGGCGATGAGGACACTGAAGCTTTCTTT	TRBJ1-1	NA	13	TRBV5-4
CASDGGLGTDTQYF	TGTGCCAGCGACGGGGGATTGGGTACAGATACGCAGTATTTT	TRBJ2-3	NA	14	TRBV9
CASSTGQGVAYEQFF	TGCGCCAGCAGCACTGGACAGGGGGTGGCCTATGAGCAGTTCTTC	TRBJ2-1	TRBD1	15	TRBV5-1
CASTTTRVTDTQYF	TGTGCCAGCACCACTACACGTGTTACAGATACGCAGTATTTT	TRBJ2-3	NA	14	TRBV28
CASSSGGGGEQFF	TGTGCCAGCAGCTCCGGAGGGGGGGGTGAGCAGTTCTTC	TRBJ2-1	NA	13	TRBV7-9
CASSGRFNLNTEAFF	TGTGCCAGCAGCGGCAGATTTAACTTGAACACTGAAGCTTTCTTT	TRBJ1-1	NA	15	TRBV5-8
CASSLQGRAGELFF	TGCGCCAGCAGCTTACAGGGGAGGGCCGGGGAGCTGTTTTTT	TRBJ2-2	NA	14	TRBV5-1